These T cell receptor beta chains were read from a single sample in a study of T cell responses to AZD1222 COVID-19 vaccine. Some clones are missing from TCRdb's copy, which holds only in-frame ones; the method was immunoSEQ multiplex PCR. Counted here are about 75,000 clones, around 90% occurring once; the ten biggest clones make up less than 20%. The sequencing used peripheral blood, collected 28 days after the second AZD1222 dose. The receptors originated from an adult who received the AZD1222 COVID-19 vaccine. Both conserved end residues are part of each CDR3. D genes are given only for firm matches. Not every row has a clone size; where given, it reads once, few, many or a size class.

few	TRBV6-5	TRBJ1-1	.	TGTGCCAGCAGGAGGACAGCCCCAGAGGCTTTCTTT	CASRRTAPEAFF
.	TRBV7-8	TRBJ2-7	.	TGTGCCAGCAGCTTAGGGATTGAGTACGAGCAGTACTTC	CASSLGIEYEQYF
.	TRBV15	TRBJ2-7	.	TGTGCCACCAGCACGGCCCGGTTCTACGAGCAGTACTTC	CATSTARFYEQYF
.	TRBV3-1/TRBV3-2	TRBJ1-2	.	TGTGCCAGCAGCCCTGGAGACTATGGCTACACCTTC	CASSPGDYGYTF
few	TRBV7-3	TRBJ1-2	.	TGTGCCAGCAGCCTCGACGGCTATGGCTACACCTTC	CASSLDGYGYTF
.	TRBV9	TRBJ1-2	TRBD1	TGTGCCAGCAGCGCAGGGGGCGGCTATGGCTACACCTTC	CASSAGGGYGYTF
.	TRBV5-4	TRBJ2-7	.	TGTGCCAGCAGCCACCCGGACAGATACGAGCAGTACTTC	CASSHPDRYEQYF
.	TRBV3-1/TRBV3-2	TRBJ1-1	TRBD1	TGTGCCAGCAGCCGACAGGGAGGGGTGAACACTGAAGCTTTCTTT	CASSRQGGVNTEAFF
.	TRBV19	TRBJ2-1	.	TGTGCCAGTAGTATCGACCAATACTCCTACAATGAGCAGTTCTTC	CASSIDQYSYNEQFF
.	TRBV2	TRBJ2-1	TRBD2	TGTGCCAGCAGTGAATGGAGTCCTAGCGGGGTAAACAATGAGCAGTTCTTC	CASSEWSPSGVNNEQFF
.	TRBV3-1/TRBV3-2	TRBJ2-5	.	TGTGCCGCGGCAAGACTTCAAGAGACCCAGTACTTC	CAAARLQETQYF
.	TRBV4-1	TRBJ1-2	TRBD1	TGCGCCAGCACCGCGGGACAGGGCTTGGGCTACACCTTC	CASTAGQGLGYTF
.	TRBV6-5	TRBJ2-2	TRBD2	TGTGCCAGCAGTTCAGTTAGCGGGGCGAACACCGGGGAGCTGTTTTTT	CASSSVSGANTGELFF
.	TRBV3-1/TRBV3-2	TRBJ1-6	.	TGTGCCAGCAGTCCGGACCTGAAGTCACCCCTCCACTTT	CASSPDLKSPLHF
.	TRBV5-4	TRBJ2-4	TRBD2	TGTGCCAGCAGCGACGGGGGGGCGGCCAAAAACATTCAGTACTTC	CASSDGGAAKNIQYF
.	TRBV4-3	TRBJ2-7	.	TGCGCCAGCAGCCAGGTTGGTGGGGCCTCCTACGAGCAGTACTTC	CASSQVGGASYEQYF
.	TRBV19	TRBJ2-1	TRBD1	TGTGCCAGTAGTGCACGACAGGGTAACAATGAGCAGTTCTTC	CASSARQGNNEQFF
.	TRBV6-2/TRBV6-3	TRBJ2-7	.	TGTGCCAGCAGTTACTCCGGGGATGAGCAGTACTTC	CASSYSGDEQYF
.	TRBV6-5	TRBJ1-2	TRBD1	TGTGCCAGCATGAAGGGGACAGGGACCTATGGCTACACCTTC	CASMKGTGTYGYTF
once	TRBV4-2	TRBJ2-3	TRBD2	TGTGCCAGCAGCCAAGTTGGTAGCGGGGGCGGCACAGATACGCAGTATTTT	CASSQVGSGGGTDTQYF
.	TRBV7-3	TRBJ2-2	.	TGTGCCAGCAGCTTAGCGGGGGCGGCCGGGGAGCTGTTTTTT	CASSLAGAAGELFF
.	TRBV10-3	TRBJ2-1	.	TGTGCCATCAGGGTGGAGGACGGCAATGAGCAGTTCTTC	CAIRVEDGNEQFF
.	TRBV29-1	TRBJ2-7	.	TGCAGCGTTGTTCCCCCTCCGTTCGTTGCAGGGCTCTACGAGCAGTACTTC	CSVVPPPFVAGLYEQYF
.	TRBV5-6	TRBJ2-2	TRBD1	TGTGCCAGCAGTATTGGATACAGGGGTTCGGGCGGGGAGCTGTTTTTT	CASSIGYRGSGGELFF
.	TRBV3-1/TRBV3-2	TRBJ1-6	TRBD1	TGTGCCAGCAGCCCAGGGGGCTCCGGGACCTCCCGGGATTCACCCCTCCACTTT	CASSPGGSGTSRDSPLHF
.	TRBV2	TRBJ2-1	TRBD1	TGTGCCAGCTGCCGGGACAGGGATGTAGATGAGCAGTTCTTC	CASCRDRDVDEQFF
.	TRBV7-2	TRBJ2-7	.	TGTGCCAGCAGCTCCCATAGACAAGATTATAAGTACTTC	CASSSHRQDYKYF
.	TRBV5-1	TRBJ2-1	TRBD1	TGCGCCAGCAGCTTGGTGGGACAGGGGAACATTGAGCAGTTCTTC	CASSLVGQGNIEQFF
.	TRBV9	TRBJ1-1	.	TGTGCCAGCAGCTCTCACGGGGAGAACACTGAAGCTTTCTTT	CASSSHGENTEAFF
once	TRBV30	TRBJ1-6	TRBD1	TGTGCCTGGAGTCCGCGACAGGGTTTACCCCTCCACTTT	CAWSPRQGLPLHF
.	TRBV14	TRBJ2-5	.	TGTGCCAGCAGCCAAGTTGGGGCAGAAGAGACCCAGTACTTC	CASSQVGAEETQYF
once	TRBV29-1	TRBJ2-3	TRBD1	TGCAGCGTTGGGCAGGGGGCAAATACGCAGTATTTT	CSVGQGANTQYF
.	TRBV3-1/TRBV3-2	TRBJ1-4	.	TGTGCCAGCAGCGACCGGGGGAGGGAAAATCGTGAAAAACTGTTTTTT	CASSDRGRENREKLFF
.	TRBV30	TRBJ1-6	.	TGTGCCTGGAGCGAACGGACGGGTAATTCACCCCTCCACTTT	CAWSERTGNSPLHF
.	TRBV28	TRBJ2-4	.	TGTGCCAGCAGTACACCCACCCTGGATGGATACATTCAGTACTTC	CASSTPTLDGYIQYF
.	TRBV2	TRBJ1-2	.	TGTGCCAGCAGGCCATTTAGCCGAGCAGGTCTAACAGGACGCTATGGCTACACCTTC	CASRPFSRAGLTGRYGYTF
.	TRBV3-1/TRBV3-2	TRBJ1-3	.	TGTGCCAGCAGCCAAGACGTTATGGACAGCGTTTACTCTGGAAACACCATATATTTT	CASSQDVMDSVYSGNTIYF
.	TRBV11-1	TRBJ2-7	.	TGTGCCAGCAGCTTAGGTGGGAGATACTACGAGCAGTACTTC	CASSLGGRYYEQYF
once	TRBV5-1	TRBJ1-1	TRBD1	TGCGCCAGCAGGGGTTGGGGGACAGGGAACACTGAAGCTTTCTTT	CASRGWGTGNTEAFF
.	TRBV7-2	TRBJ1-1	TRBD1	TGTGCCAGCAGCACCGAGACAGGGGTGAACACTGAAGCTTTCTTT	CASSTETGVNTEAFF
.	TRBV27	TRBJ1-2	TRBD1	TGTGCCAGCAGTTTAGCGCCAACAGGGGTGGAGGGCTACACCTTC	CASSLAPTGVEGYTF
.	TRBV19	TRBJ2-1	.	TGTGCCAGTAGTAAGGCCAGCAGCTCCTACAATGAGCAGTTCTTC	CASSKASSSYNEQFF
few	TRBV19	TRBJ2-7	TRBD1	TGTGCCAGTAGTCGGACAGGGGTCTACGAGCAGTACTTC	CASSRTGVYEQYF
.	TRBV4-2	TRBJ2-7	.	TGTGCCAGCAGCCAAGAGTCAGGTCCCTACTACGAGCAGTACTTC	CASSQESGPYYEQYF
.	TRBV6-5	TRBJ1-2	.	TGTGCCAGCAGTTACTCGGGGACGAGGCGTGGCTACACCTTC	CASSYSGTRRGYTF
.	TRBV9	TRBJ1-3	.	TGTGCCAGCAGCGCCCTAACGGCAGGCCCCTCTGGAAACACCATATATTTT	CASSALTAGPSGNTIYF
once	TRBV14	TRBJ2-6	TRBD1	TGTGCCAGCAGCCACAAAACCGGGACAGGGACGTATTTGTACGCTGGGGCCAACGTCCTGACTTTC	CASSHKTGTGTYLYAGANVLTF
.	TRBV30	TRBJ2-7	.	TGTGCCTGGAGGAGGGACCCCGGGGACGAGCAGTACTTC	CAWRRDPGDEQYF
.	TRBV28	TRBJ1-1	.	TGTGCCAGCGGGGGACTCGCCGCTTTCTTT	CASGGLAAFF
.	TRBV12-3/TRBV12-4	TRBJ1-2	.	TGTGCCAGCAGTCCCGAGGACCTCTGGGGCTACACCTTC	CASSPEDLWGYTF
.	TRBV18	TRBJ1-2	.	TGTGCCAGCTCACCTAAGATAGAACAGGTCGAAGGCTACACCTTC	CASSPKIEQVEGYTF
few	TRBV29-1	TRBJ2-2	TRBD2	TGCAGCGTAAACACGGGGGGCACCGGGGAGCTGTTTTTT	CSVNTGGTGELFF
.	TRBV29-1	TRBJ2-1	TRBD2	TGCAGCGTTCGCCTTAGCGGGGGGACCTACAATGAGCAGTTCTTC	CSVRLSGGTYNEQFF
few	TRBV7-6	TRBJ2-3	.	TGTGCCAGCAGCTTGGGGGTTTCCGGCACAGATACGCAGTATTTT	CASSLGVSGTDTQYF
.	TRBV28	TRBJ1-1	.	TGTGCCAGCAGTCGGTTTAGTTTTAACACTGAAGCTTTCTTT	CASSRFSFNTEAFF
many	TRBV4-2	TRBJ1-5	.	TGTGCCAGCAGCCAAGAAGTTGGCCAGCTCAATCAGCCCCAGCATTTT	CASSQEVGQLNQPQHF
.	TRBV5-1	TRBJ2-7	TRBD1	TGCGCCAGCAGTTTCTCGGGACAGGGAGGCCAATACGAGCAGTACTTC	CASSFSGQGGQYEQYF
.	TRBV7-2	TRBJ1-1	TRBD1	TGTGCCAGCAGCGTAGGACAGGGGGAGGGTGAAGCTTTCTTT	CASSVGQGEGEAFF